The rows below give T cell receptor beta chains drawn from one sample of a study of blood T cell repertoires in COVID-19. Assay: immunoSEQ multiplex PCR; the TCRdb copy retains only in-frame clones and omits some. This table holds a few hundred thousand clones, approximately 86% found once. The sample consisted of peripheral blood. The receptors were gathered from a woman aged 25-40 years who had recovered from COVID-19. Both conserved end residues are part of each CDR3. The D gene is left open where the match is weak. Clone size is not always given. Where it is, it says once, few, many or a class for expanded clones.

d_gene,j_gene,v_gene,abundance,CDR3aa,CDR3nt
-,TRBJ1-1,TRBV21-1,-,CASSKVAGGTEAFF,-
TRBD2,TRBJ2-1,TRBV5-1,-,CASSLRILAASYNEQFF,TGCGCCAGCAGCTTACGGATTCTAGCGGCCTCCTACAATGAGCAGTTCTTC
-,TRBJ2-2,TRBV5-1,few,CASSQGSANTGELFF,TGCGCCAGCAGCCAAGGAAGCGCTAACACCGGGGAGCTGTTTTTT
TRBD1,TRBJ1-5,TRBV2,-,CASRASDRARQPQHF,TGTGCCAGCAGAGCGTCGGACAGGGCGCGTCAGCCCCAGCATTTT
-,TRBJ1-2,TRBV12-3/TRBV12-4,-,CASSLSTDYGYTF,TGTGCCAGCAGTTTAAGTACAGACTATGGCTACACCTTC
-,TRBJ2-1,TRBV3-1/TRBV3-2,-,CASSKERLEYNEQFF,TGTGCCAGCAGCAAGGAAAGACTAGAATACAATGAGCAGTTCTTC
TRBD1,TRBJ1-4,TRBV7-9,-,CASSSGTGVEKLFF,TGTGCCAGCAGCTCCGGGACAGGTGTCGAAAAACTGTTTTTT
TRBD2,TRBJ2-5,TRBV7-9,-,CASTSGGIQETQYF,TGTGCCAGCACCTCGGGGGGAATTCAAGAGACCCAGTACTTC
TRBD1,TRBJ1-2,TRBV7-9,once,CASSPAVATGNYGYTF,TGTGCCAGCAGCCCTGCGGTGGCGACAGGGAACTATGGCTACACCTTC
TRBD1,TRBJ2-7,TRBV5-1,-,CASSSPGQEYEQYF,TGCGCCAGCAGCTCTCCGGGACAGGAGTACGAGCAGTACTTC
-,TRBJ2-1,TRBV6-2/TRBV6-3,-,CASSYVSSDDEQFF,TGTGCCAGCAGTTATGTCTCTAGCGACGATGAGCAGTTCTTC
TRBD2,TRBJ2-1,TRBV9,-,CASSPDGTSGAYNEQFF,TGTGCCAGCAGCCCAGATGGGACTAGCGGGGCCTACAATGAGCAGTTCTTC
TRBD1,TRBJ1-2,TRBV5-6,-,CASISDRTGGYTF,TGTGCCAGCATTTCGGACAGGACCGGTGGCTACACCTTC
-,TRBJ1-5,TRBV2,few,CASSLGYQKPVGNQPQHF,TGTGCCAGCAGTCTCGGGTATCAGAAGCCGGTGGGCAATCAGCCCCAGCATTTT
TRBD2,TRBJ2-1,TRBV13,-,CASSRGLAGGPWVSSYNEQFF,TGTGCCAGCAGCCGGGGACTAGCGGGAGGGCCTTGGGTGAGCTCCTACAATGAGCAGTTCTTC
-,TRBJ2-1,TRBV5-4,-,CASSFTGTGDNEQFF,TGTGCCAGCAGCTTTACCGGGACTGGAGACAATGAGCAGTTCTTC
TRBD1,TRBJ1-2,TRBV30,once,CAQTGDLYGYTF,TGTGCCCAGACAGGGGATCTCTATGGCTACACCTTC
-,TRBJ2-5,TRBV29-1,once,CSVEGAPGVAETQYF,TGCAGCGTTGAAGGGGCTCCTGGGGTAGCGGAGACCCAGTACTTC
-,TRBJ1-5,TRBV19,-,CAGGASQPQHF,TGTGCCGGGGGGGCCAGTCAGCCCCAGCATTTT
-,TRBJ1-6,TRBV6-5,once,CASSFGIVSPLHF,TGTGCCAGCAGTTTTGGCATCGTCTCACCCCTCCACTTT
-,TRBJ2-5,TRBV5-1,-,CASSPGASNLQETQYF,TGCGCCAGCAGCCCAGGCGCCAGTAATCTCCAAGAGACCCAGTACTTC
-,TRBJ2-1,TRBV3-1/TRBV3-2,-,CASSQDFVASANEQFF,TGTGCCAGCAGCCAAGACTTTGTCGCTAGCGCCAATGAGCAGTTCTTC
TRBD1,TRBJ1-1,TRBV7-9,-,CASSLSGGGGTEAFF,TGTGCCAGCAGCTTGTCAGGGGGCGGCGGCACTGAAGCTTTCTTT
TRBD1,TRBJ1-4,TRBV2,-,CASSVNRGRGEKLFF,TGTGCCAGCAGTGTAAACAGGGGGCGCGGTGAAAAACTGTTTTTT
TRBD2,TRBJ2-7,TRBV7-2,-,CASSYRTGTSGGAYEQYF,TGTGCCAGCAGCTATCGTACCGGGACTAGCGGGGGGGCCTACGAGCAGTACTTC
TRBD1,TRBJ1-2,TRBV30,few,CAWGTGQAGYTF,TGTGCCTGGGGGACAGGGCAGGCTGGCTACACCTTC
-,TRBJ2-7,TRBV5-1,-,CASREADELVYEQYF,TGCGCCAGCAGGGAGGCAGACGAACTCGTATACGAGCAGTACTTC
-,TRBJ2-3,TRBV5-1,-,CASSFGSGRSTDTQYF,TGCGCCAGCAGCTTCGGAAGCGGGCGCAGCACAGATACGCAGTATTTT